A single count supports the clone carrying this TCR beta chain. What it binds is not known. PCR employed 60 Vbeta and 13 Jbeta primers. Assay: immunoSEQ multiplex PCR; the TCRdb copy retains only in-frame clones and omits some. The table includes approximately 150,000 clones, around four fifths detected once. This sample was included in a study of cytomegalovirus exposure and HLA in healthy donors. General study points: A later analysis showed TCR association rates differing by HLA locus, peaking at DRB1 and lowest at HLA-C. In a later analysis, donors in an Asian-associated ancestry cluster reportedly had fewer N-insertions in productive TCRs than the cohort mean.

Healthy individuals who donated bone marrow served as the donors. The CDR3 totals 15 residues. Germline-derived CDR1 and CDR2 are LNHDA and SQIVND (reference sequence). The V gene lost 2 bases and the J gene lost 0 bases, with 8 bases spanning the gap. This chain uses TRBV19 with TRBJ1-5; tentative D call: TRBD1 (5 bases). Sequencing was done on a sample of PBMCs. This sequence originates from a woman in her 50s in good health and CMV-seronegative. CDR3 DNA: TGTGCCAGTAGTATAACGGGGGATAGCAATCAGCCCCAGCATTTT. Its protein product is CASSITGDSNQPQHF.